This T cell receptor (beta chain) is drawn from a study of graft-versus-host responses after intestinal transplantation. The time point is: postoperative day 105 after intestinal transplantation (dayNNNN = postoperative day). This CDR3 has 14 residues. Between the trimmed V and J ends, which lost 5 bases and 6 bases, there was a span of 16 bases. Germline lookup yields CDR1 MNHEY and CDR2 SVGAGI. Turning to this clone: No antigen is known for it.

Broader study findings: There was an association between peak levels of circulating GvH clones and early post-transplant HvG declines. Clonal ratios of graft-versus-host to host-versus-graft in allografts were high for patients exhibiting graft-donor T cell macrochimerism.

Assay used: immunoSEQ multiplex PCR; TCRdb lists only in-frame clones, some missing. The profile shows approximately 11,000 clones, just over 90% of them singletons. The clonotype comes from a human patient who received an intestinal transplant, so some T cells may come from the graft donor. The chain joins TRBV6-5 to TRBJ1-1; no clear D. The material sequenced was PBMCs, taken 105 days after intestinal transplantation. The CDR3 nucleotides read TGTGCCAGCAGTGATTGGGCGCGGGTCCCTGAAGCTTTCTTT. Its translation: CASSDWARVPEAFF.